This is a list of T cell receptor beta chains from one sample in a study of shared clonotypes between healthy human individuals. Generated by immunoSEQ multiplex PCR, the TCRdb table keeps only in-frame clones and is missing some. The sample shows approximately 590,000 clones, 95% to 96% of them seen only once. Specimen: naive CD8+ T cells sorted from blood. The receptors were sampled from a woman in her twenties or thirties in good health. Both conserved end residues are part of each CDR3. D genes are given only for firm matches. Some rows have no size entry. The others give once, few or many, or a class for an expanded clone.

TGTGCCAGCAGCCTAGACCTAGCGACGACAGATACGCAGTATTTT,CASSLDLATTDTQYF,TRBJ2-3,NA,TRBV11-1,NA
TGTGCTAGTGGTTTGGACCGAATAGCGCCCGGGGAGCTGTTTTTT,CASGLDRIAPGELFF,TRBJ2-2,NA,TRBV12-5,NA
TGTGCCAGCAGCCATAGGGGAGCGGGCACTGAAGCTTTCTTT,CASSHRGAGTEAFF,TRBJ1-1,NA,TRBV5-4,NA
TGTGCCAGCAGCCAAAGGGACAGGGATGCCGGGGAGCTGTTTTTT,CASSQRDRDAGELFF,TRBJ2-2,TRBD1,TRBV14,few
TGTGCCAGCAGTTTAAGCCTAGCGGGAGCCGGGGAGCTGTTTTTT,CASSLSLAGAGELFF,TRBJ2-2,TRBD2,TRBV27,NA
TGTGCCAGCAGCCCCCCGGGTGGGAGCTGGGATACGCAGTATTTT,CASSPPGGSWDTQYF,TRBJ2-3,NA,TRBV2,NA
TGCGCCAGCAGCTTGGCCATGGACTCAAGGTACGAGCAGTACTTC,CASSLAMDSRYEQYF,TRBJ2-7,NA,TRBV5-1,NA
TGTGCCAGCAGTTCGGGACTAGCGGGATTTAGCACAGATACGCAGTATTTT,CASSSGLAGFSTDTQYF,TRBJ2-3,TRBD2,TRBV27,NA
TGTGCCAGCAGCTATGGAGGGTTGAACACTGAAGCTTTCTTT,CASSYGGLNTEAFF,TRBJ1-1,NA,TRBV27,few
TGTGCCAGCAGTCCCCGGGGCTACACCGGGGAGCTGTTTTTT,CASSPRGYTGELFF,TRBJ2-2,NA,TRBV28,NA
TGCGCCACATCGGACAGGGTCAATCAGCCCCAGCATTTT,CATSDRVNQPQHF,TRBJ1-5,TRBD1,TRBV4-1,NA
TGTGCCAGCAGGTGGACAGGGGGCAGGGAGACCCAGTACTTC,CASRWTGGRETQYF,TRBJ2-5,TRBD1,TRBV2,NA
TGTGCCAGCAGTTTAGATGAGGGGGGGAACACTGAAGCTTTCTTT,CASSLDEGGNTEAFF,TRBJ1-1,NA,TRBV28,NA
TGTGCCAGCAGCTTATTTGGCGGCTCCTACGAGCAGTACTTC,CASSLFGGSYEQYF,TRBJ2-7,NA,TRBV11-2,NA
TGCGCCAGCAGCCGCAGAGCAGGGCCCGGGGAGCTGTTTTTT,CASSRRAGPGELFF,TRBJ2-2,NA,TRBV4-1,NA
TGTGCCAGCAGTGTTACAGGGGGTTACTCTGGAAACACCATATATTTT,CASSVTGGYSGNTIYF,TRBJ1-3,TRBD1,TRBV25-1,NA
TGTGCCAGCAGTTTACGGGATTTTCGCAATGAGCAGTTCTTC,CASSLRDFRNEQFF,TRBJ2-1,NA,TRBV27,NA
TGTGCCAGTATTGACCTCTACAGGGAAGCACCGAACACTGAAGCTTTCTTT,CASIDLYREAPNTEAFF,TRBJ1-1,NA,TRBV19,NA
TGCGCCAGCAGCCCAAGAGGCCGGGGGTCCTACGAGCAGTACTTC,CASSPRGRGSYEQYF,TRBJ2-7,NA,TRBV5-1,NA
TGTGCCAGTAGTATAGATGAGGAGACTGAAGCTTTCTTT,CASSIDEETEAFF,TRBJ1-1,NA,TRBV19,NA
TGTGCCAGCAGCCAAGATATGGGTGGGCTAGCAGACTACGAGCAGTACTTC,CASSQDMGGLADYEQYF,TRBJ2-7,NA,TRBV14,NA
TGCGCCAGCAGGCCCCCCGGGGGGACTGAAGCTTTCTTT,CASRPPGGTEAFF,TRBJ1-1,NA,TRBV5-1,NA
TGTGCCAGCAGCATCCATGACACCTACTACGAGCAGTACTTC,CASSIHDTYYEQYF,TRBJ2-7,NA,TRBV5-4,NA
TGCGCCAGCAGCCAAGATAGGAGTCAGGGGGCGTATGGCTACACCTTC,CASSQDRSQGAYGYTF,TRBJ1-2,TRBD1,TRBV4-1,once
TGCAGCGTTGCCCCGGGACAGAAGAACACTGAAGCTTTCTTT,CSVAPGQKNTEAFF,TRBJ1-1,TRBD1,TRBV29-1,NA
TGTGCCAGCAGTTACACCCAAGAGACCCAGTACTTC,CASSYTQETQYF,TRBJ2-5,NA,TRBV6-6,NA
TGTGCCAGCAGCCTGGGAGGATATGGCTACACCTTC,CASSLGGYGYTF,TRBJ1-2,NA,TRBV5-6,NA
TGTGCCAGCAGTTGGGGACTAGCGGGAGTTGGGGGGGAGCTGTTTTTT,CASSWGLAGVGGELFF,TRBJ2-2,TRBD2,TRBV28,NA
TGTGCCAGCAGCTTAGGCGGCACTTTCTCCTACAATGAGCAGTTCTTC,CASSLGGTFSYNEQFF,TRBJ2-1,NA,TRBV7-8,NA
TGTGCCAGCAGCTCTAGCGGGAGGGTTAATGAGCAGTTCTTC,CASSSSGRVNEQFF,TRBJ2-1,TRBD2,TRBV11-2,NA
TGCAGCGTTGGACCGTTGAACACTGAAGCTTTCTTT,CSVGPLNTEAFF,TRBJ1-1,NA,TRBV29-1,NA
TGTGCCAGCAGTTACTCACGAGCGAACTACGAGCAGTACTTC,CASSYSRANYEQYF,TRBJ2-7,NA,TRBV6-6,NA
TGTGCCAGTAAGGCGGAGACCCTTCTAAACACCGGGGAGCTGTTTTTT,CASKAETLLNTGELFF,TRBJ2-2,NA,TRBV19,NA
TGTGCCAGTAGTATCATAGCAGTGACCCTCAATGAGCAGTTCTTC,CASSIIAVTLNEQFF,TRBJ2-1,NA,TRBV19,NA
TGTGCCATCAGCGCAGGACTGACCTACGAGCAGTACTTC,CAISAGLTYEQYF,TRBJ2-7,NA,TRBV10-3,NA
TGTGCCAGCAACATGGGGGTTACAGGGGCCGACTATGGCTACACCTTC,CASNMGVTGADYGYTF,TRBJ1-2,TRBD1,TRBV13,NA
TGCGCCAGCAGCCTCGAGTCGGGCACAGATACGCAGTATTTT,CASSLESGTDTQYF,TRBJ2-3,NA,TRBV5-1,NA
TGTGCCAGCAGTGGGGGCCGGACAGGGAATGAGCAGTTCTTC,CASSGGRTGNEQFF,TRBJ2-1,TRBD1,TRBV28,NA
TGTGCCAGCAGCGGGTTTCGGGACCCCGACTCCTACGAGCAGTACTTC,CASSGFRDPDSYEQYF,TRBJ2-7,NA,TRBV5-6,NA
TGTGCCTGGGCCGGGACAGGGGGAGAGACCCAGTACTTC,CAWAGTGGETQYF,TRBJ2-5,TRBD1,TRBV30,NA
TGTGCCAGTAGTATAAGTGTCCAGAGCTACATGAACACTGAAGCTTTCTTT,CASSISVQSYMNTEAFF,TRBJ1-1,NA,TRBV19,NA
TGTGCCAGCAGCTTCTCCGCGGCCTACGAGCAGTACTTC,CASSFSAAYEQYF,TRBJ2-7,NA,TRBV11-1,NA
TGCGCCAGCAGTCACATAAGCAGCGGACGAACGGGGGAGCAGTACTTC,CASSHISSGRTGEQYF,TRBJ2-7,NA,TRBV4-1,NA
TGTGCCAGCAGCCCCTGGTCAGCAACCACCGGGGAGCTGTTTTTT,CASSPWSATTGELFF,TRBJ2-2,NA,TRBV9,NA
TGCAGCGGAGAGGCTAGCGGGAAAAATGAGCAGTTCTTC,CSGEASGKNEQFF,TRBJ2-1,TRBD2,TRBV29-1,NA
TGTGCCAGCAGGACGGACTATCAGCAGTACTTC,CASRTDYQQYF,TRBJ2-5,NA,TRBV2,NA
TGTGCCAGCAGTGAAGACTCAGTCTCCTACGAGCAGTACTTC,CASSEDSVSYEQYF,TRBJ2-7,NA,TRBV2,NA
TGTGCCAGCAGGGATACTGTGAGCTCCTACAATGAGCAGTTCTTC,CASRDTVSSYNEQFF,TRBJ2-1,NA,TRBV2,NA
TGTGCCAGCAGTGGGATTGGGGGACCCTACAATGAGCAGTTCTTC,CASSGIGGPYNEQFF,TRBJ2-1,NA,TRBV2,NA
TGCAGCGTTGGGGTGGGTTCAGGCGGTACTGAAGCTTTCTTT,CSVGVGSGGTEAFF,TRBJ1-1,NA,TRBV29-1,NA
TGTGCCAGCAGTGTTCGCCTAGCGGGAGGCCTCACAGATACGCAGTATTTT,CASSVRLAGGLTDTQYF,TRBJ2-3,TRBD2,TRBV2,NA
TGTGCCAGCAGCTTAGGACCCGGGACAGGGGACAATGGCTACACCTTC,CASSLGPGTGDNGYTF,TRBJ1-2,TRBD1,TRBV11-2,NA
TGCGCCAGCAGCTTGGGGGAAACAAGATTACACACCGGGGAGCTGTTTTTT,CASSLGETRLHTGELFF,TRBJ2-2,NA,TRBV5-1,once
TGTGCCAGCAGTATAGCGGGAGCCGGTTACGAGCAGTACTTC,CASSIAGAGYEQYF,TRBJ2-7,TRBD2,TRBV7-9,NA
TGTGCCAGCAGCTTAGGCGGGATAACCTACGAGCAGTACTTC,CASSLGGITYEQYF,TRBJ2-7,NA,TRBV11-2,NA
TGTGCCAGCAGCCCCCCGGGGGGCTACGAGCAGTACTTC,CASSPPGGYEQYF,TRBJ2-7,TRBD2,TRBV4-2,NA
TGTGCCAGCCTCCTGGGGCAGGTCTATAGCAATCAGCCCCAGCATTTT,CASLLGQVYSNQPQHF,TRBJ1-5,NA,TRBV28,once
TGTGCCAGCTCAATAGCGGAACCCTACGAGCAGTACTTC,CASSIAEPYEQYF,TRBJ2-7,NA,TRBV7-2,NA
TGTGCCAGCAGCGCCCCTCCCCCGGGAGGCTACAATGAGCAGTTCTTC,CASSAPPPGGYNEQFF,TRBJ2-1,TRBD2,TRBV9,NA
TGTGCCAGCAGCCTCCGGGGGGGAGCCGGGGAGCTGTTTTTT,CASSLRGGAGELFF,TRBJ2-2,TRBD2,TRBV7-7,NA